What follows is one TCR beta chain and its context. Its antigen is unknown. Unique molecular identifiers were present in the TCR beta cDNA libraries. One entry per CDR3 protein, called by TCRdb with MiXCR from the PCR reads. The table includes almost 700,000 distinct CDR3 sequences, around 60% detected once. These data originate in a study of post-analysis software for immune sequencing data. Regarding the study as a whole: Among 5 or 6 TRBV segments more frequent in patients than controls were TRBV5-6, TRBV5-1 and TRBV20-1.

CDR1 and CDR2 (germline): SGHTA, FQGNSA. This CDR3 has 19 residues. V lost 7 bases and J 1 base, leaving 28 bases between the germline ends. This receptor was obtained from a girl aged 2-10 years with multiple sclerosis. The specimen was blood. The chain employs TRBV7-2 and TRBJ1-2, with TRBD1 as a possible D gene (5 bases). The DNA of the CDR3 is TGTGCCAGCAACTCTCGTCCAAAGGGGACCCTTTTTATTAACTATGGCTACACCTTC. Amino acid sequence: CASNSRPKGTLFINYGYTF.